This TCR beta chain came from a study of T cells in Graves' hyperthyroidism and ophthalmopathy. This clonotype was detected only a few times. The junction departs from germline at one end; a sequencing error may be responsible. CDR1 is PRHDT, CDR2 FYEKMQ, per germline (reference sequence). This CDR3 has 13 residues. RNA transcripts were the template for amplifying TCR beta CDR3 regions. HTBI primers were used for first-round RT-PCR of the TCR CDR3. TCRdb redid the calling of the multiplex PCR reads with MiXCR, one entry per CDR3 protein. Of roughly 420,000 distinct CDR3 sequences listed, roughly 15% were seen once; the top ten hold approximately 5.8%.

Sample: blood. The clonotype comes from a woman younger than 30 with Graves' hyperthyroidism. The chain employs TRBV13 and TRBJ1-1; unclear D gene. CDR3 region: CASSLGGGPEAFF. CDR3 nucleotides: TGTGCCAGCAGCCTAGGAGGAGGACCTGAAGCTTTCTTT.